One and the same sample provided the 14 T cell receptor beta chains below, sequenced in a study of control samples from healthy donors and cancer patients. TCRdb keeps only in-frame clones here, not all; method: immunoSEQ multiplex PCR. The data hold 99,000 or so clones, with roughly 82% observed a single time. The material sequenced was blood. The source is a man aged 60 to 69 in good health.

The rearrangement joins TRBV19 to TRBJ1-5; D gene ambiguous. The CDR3 totals 13 residues. With 7 bases removed from V and 2 bases from J, the gap between germline ends came to 9 bases. In germline, CDR1 is LNHDA, CDR2 SQIVND (reference sequence). Written as DNA, the CDR3 is TGTGCCAGTAACAACGGTGGCAATCAGCCCCAGCATTTT. It yields the protein CASNNGGNQPQHF.

This sequence joins TRBV11-3 and TRBJ2-7; D perhaps matches TRBD1 (5 bases). The germline V and J ends were trimmed by 5 bases and 5 bases, with 19 bases remaining between them. The CDR3 is made up of 15 amino acids. In germline, CDR1 is SGHNT, CDR2 YENEEA. The CDR3 protein is CASSTGPSSLNEQYF. CDR3 sequence (DNA): TGTGCCAGCAGCACAGGTCCGTCCAGCCTCAACGAGCAGTACTTC.

V gene TRBV7-3 combines with J gene TRBJ2-3, with a tentative D call TRBD2 (6 bases). CDR3 size: 16 residues. Per the germline V gene, CDR1 is SGHTA and CDR2 is FQGTGA. V was cut by 5 bases and J by 1 base, with 16 bases left in between. The CDR3 nucleotides read TGTGCCAGCAGCGGAGGGCCCCTAGGCCGCACAGATACGCAGTATTTT. Its protein product is CASSGGPLGRTDTQYF.

This sequence joins TRBV30 and TRBJ2-1; D might be TRBD1 or TRBD2, each matching 5 bases. This CDR3 has 13 amino acids. Trimming removed 4 bases at V and 5 bases at J, with 12 bases between. The germline V gene encodes CDR1 GTSNPN and CDR2 SVGIG (reference sequence). Here the CDR3 DNA reads TGTGCCTGGACTGGGGGTGCCCACAATGAGCAGTTCTTC. Translation gives CAWTGGAHNEQFF.

The chain links TRBV6-5 to TRBJ1-1; no firm D call. Germline values: CDR1 MNHEY, CDR2 SVGAGI. There are 14 residues in the CDR3. Between the trimmed V and J ends, which lost 5 bases and 0 bases, there was a span of 10 bases. The CDR3 loop reads CASSRTGVNTEAFF. CDR3 coding DNA: TGTGCCAGCAGTCGGACGGGTGTGAACACTGAAGCTTTCTTT.

The CDR3 protein is CASSVAMRQGNEKLFF. CDR3 DNA sequence: TGTGCCAGCAGCGTAGCCATGCGACAGGGGAATGAAAAACTGTTTTTT. V gene TRBV9 combines with J gene TRBJ1-4, with 8 bases matching TRBD1. The CDR3 runs 16 residues. J lost 5 bases, V lost 0 bases, and 6 bases had no gene match. Germline V gene lookup returns CDR1 SGDLS and CDR2 YYNGEE.

This chain connects TRBV2 to TRBJ2-1; D is unresolved. This CDR3 has 15 amino acids. V was pared by 6 bases and J by 4 bases, with 16 bases between. Germline V gene data show CDR1 as SNHLY and CDR2 as FYNNEI. The CDR3 is CASRDNRGLYNEQFF. The CDR3 DNA reads as TGTGCCAGCAGAGACAACAGAGGTCTATACAATGAGCAGTTCTTC.

V and J are TRBV2 and TRBJ2-2, with 9 positions matching TRBD1. V lost 6 bases, J lost 0 bases, and 8 bases stayed unmatched. The CDR3 runs 17 residues. The germline CDR1 and CDR2 sequences are SNHLY and FYNNEI. CDR3 region: CASRETGGFSNTGELFF. CDR3 sequence (DNA): TGTGCCAGCAGAGAGACAGGGGGTTTCTCGAACACCGGGGAGCTGTTTTTT.

V is TRBV6-6 and J is TRBJ2-2; D is undetermined. This CDR3 region has 16 residues. CDR1 is MNHNY, CDR2 SVGAGI, per germline (reference sequence). Deletions cut 2 bases from V and 2 bases from J, with 12 bases between. CDR3 sequence: CASSYERGRNTGELFF. CDR3 coding DNA: TGTGCCAGCAGTTACGAGAGAGGACGAAACACCGGGGAGCTGTTTTTT.

The chain couples TRBV5-4 to TRBJ2-5; 8 nucleotides agree with TRBD2. CDR3 length: 15 amino acids. V lost 4 bases and J lost 5; bases outside the gene matches: 10. The V gene's germline CDR1 is SGHNT and CDR2 YYREEE (reference sequence). The DNA of the CDR3 is TGTGCCAGCAGCCTACCGGGACTAGGTCTCGAGACCCAGTACTTC. Protein product: CASSLPGLGLETQYF.

This chain joins TRBV3-1 (or the pseudogene TRBV3-2) and TRBJ1-2, with D unclear. The CDR3 has 12 amino acids. V lost 3 bases and J 4 bases, leaving 6 bases between the germline ends. In germline, CDR1 is LGHDT, CDR2 YNNKEL (reference sequence). CDR3: CASSQESYGYTF. CDR3 DNA sequence: TGTGCCAGCAGCCAGGAGAGCTATGGCTACACCTTC.

This chain links TRBV5-1 with TRBJ2-5; weak D call: TRBD2 (6 bases). Trimming pared 4 bases from V and 5 bases from J, leaving 18 bases between. This CDR3 contains 15 residues. Germline V gene sequence: CDR1 SGHRS, CDR2 YFSETQ. CDR3 sequence: CASSPRAGRWETQYF. CDR3 bases: TGCGCCAGCAGCCCGAGGGCAGGGAGGTGGGAGACCCAGTACTTC.

The chain is built from TRBV6-5 and TRBJ1-5, with D hard to call. CDR1 and CDR2 (germline): MNHEY, SVGAGI. Trimming left V 5 bases short and J 6 bases short, with 14 bases between. The CDR3 has 14 amino acids. The CDR3 DNA is TGTGCCAGCAGTCCCTTCGGAGAGGGTCAGCCCCAGCATTTT. Translating it yields CASSPFGEGQPQHF.

This chain uses TRBV7-6 with TRBJ2-1; TRBD2 matches 9 bases. V shed 5 bases, J shed 4 bases, and the junction held 12 bases outside the gene matches. Germline-derived CDR1 and CDR2 are SGHVS and FNYEAQ. The CDR3 runs 17 residues. CDR3: CASSLGWSGGSYNEQFF. The CDR3 DNA sequence: TGTGCCAGCAGCCTTGGATGGAGCGGGGGGTCTTACAATGAGCAGTTCTTC.